The rows below give T cell receptor beta chains drawn from one sample of a study of cytomegalovirus exposure and HLA in healthy donors. This table comes from immunoSEQ multiplex PCR, and its TCRdb copy is limited to in-frame clones, with some not included. Of about 93,000 clones listed, roughly four fifths are singletons. The specimen sequenced was PBMCs. These receptors came from a man aged 30 to 39 in good health and CMV-seronegative. Each CDR3 is given with its conserved first and last residue. The order of the fields is clone size, J gene, D gene, V gene, CDR3 DNA, CDR3 protein. The D gene is left open where the match is weak. Clone size is shown for a subset of rows, as once, few, many or a class of expanded clone.

- TRBJ2-2 - TRBV7-9 TGTGCCAGCAGACCCTACAGGACCGGGGAGCTGTTTTTT CASRPYRTGELFF
- TRBJ2-3 - TRBV7-9 TGTGCCAGCAGCTTAGGGGCTAGCGTTACAGATACGCAGTATTTT CASSLGASVTDTQYF
- TRBJ2-7 TRBD1 TRBV2 TGTGCCAGCAGTGGGACAGGGGGCGGGCGCGGGGAGCAGTACTTC CASSGTGGGRGEQYF
- TRBJ2-7 TRBD1 TRBV7-7 TGTGCCAGCAGCTGGGGACAGGGTTATGAGCAGTACTTC CASSWGQGYEQYF
- TRBJ1-4 TRBD1 TRBV7-2 TGTGCCAGCAGCACACAGGGGGCGAAAGAAAAACTGTTTTTT CASSTQGAKEKLFF
few TRBJ1-5 - TRBV2 TGTGCCAGCAGTGAAAGCGGTTACCAGCCCCAGCATTTT CASSESGYQPQHF
- TRBJ2-1 - TRBV29-1 TGCAGTGGCGGTTCTGGCAGCGAGCAGTTCTTC CSGGSGSEQFF
few TRBJ1-2 - TRBV5-6 TGTGCCAGCAGCTCAGGGCACTATGGCTACACCTTC CASSSGHYGYTF
- TRBJ1-3 - TRBV7-9 TGTGCCAGCAGCTTAGTTGGTCGAGACACCATATATTTT CASSLVGRDTIYF
- TRBJ1-4 - TRBV5-4 TGTGCCAGCCGAGATACAACTAATGAAAAACTGTTTTTT CASRDTTNEKLFF
- TRBJ2-1 TRBD2 TRBV7-9 TGTGCCAGCAGCTTAACTAGCGGACCGAATGAGCAGTTCTTC CASSLTSGPNEQFF
once TRBJ2-1 - TRBV9 TGTGCCAGCAGCGTAGCGGGGGCCTACAATGAGCAGTTCTTC CASSVAGAYNEQFF
- TRBJ1-2 - TRBV19 TGTGCCAGTAGTATCCCACCGGGGGAGTCTGGCTACACCTTC CASSIPPGESGYTF
- TRBJ2-2 - TRBV7-9 TGTGCCAGCAGCTTTCGGGGGTTACCCCCGAACACCGGGGAGCTGTTTTTT CASSFRGLPPNTGELFF
- TRBJ1-1 - TRBV7-3 TGTGCCAGCAGCTTAGACGGACAGAACACTGAAGCTTTCTTT CASSLDGQNTEAFF
- TRBJ2-1 - TRBV6-4 TGTGCCAGCAGTTCCCAGATTTACAATGAGCAGTTCTTC CASSSQIYNEQFF
- TRBJ1-5 TRBD1 TRBV6-5 TGTGCCAGCAGAACCGGCGGACAGGGCAATCAGCCCCAGCATTTT CASRTGGQGNQPQHF
- TRBJ1-5 - TRBV28 TGTGCCAGCAGCCGCCCAGGGTATGGCAATCAGCCCCAGCATTTT CASSRPGYGNQPQHF
- TRBJ2-2 TRBD2 TRBV7-2 TGTGCCAGCAGCTTAGTATCCCTAGCGGGGGGTAACACCGGGGAGCTGTTTTTT CASSLVSLAGGNTGELFF
- TRBJ1-1 - TRBV7-9 TGTGCCAGCAGCTATCTCAGGGAGGGCACTGAAGCTTTCTTT CASSYLREGTEAFF
- TRBJ1-4 TRBD1 TRBV5-3 TGTGCCAGAAGCTGTAATACAAAAAAGGACAGGGAAAATGAAAAACTGTTTTTT CARSCNTKKDRENEKLFF
- TRBJ2-5 TRBD2 TRBV5-4 TGTGCCAGCAGCCCGGGGACTAGCGGGAGGCGGGGGGAGACCCAGTACTTC CASSPGTSGRRGETQYF
- TRBJ2-2 TRBD1 TRBV18 TGTGCCAGCTCACCCCCGGGACAGGGAGCCGGGGAGCTGTTTTTT CASSPPGQGAGELFF
- TRBJ2-1 - TRBV6-5 TGTGCCAGCAGTTACTCGTCTCAGTCCTACAATGAGCAGTTCTTC CASSYSSQSYNEQFF
- TRBJ2-2 TRBD2 TRBV9 TGTGCCAGCAGCGTAGGGGGGGGGACGAACACCGGGGAGCTGTTTTTT CASSVGGGTNTGELFF
- TRBJ2-5 - TRBV15 TGTGCCACCAGCAGGCCTTCAGGCCCCCTTCGAGAGACCCAGTACTTC CATSRPSGPLRETQYF
- TRBJ1-3 - TRBV9 TGTGCCAGCAGCCCCCTGGGGGGTTTAAACACCATATATTTT CASSPLGGLNTIYF
- TRBJ1-5 - TRBV4-1 TGCGCCAGCAGCCTGACCAGCTCCGGGCAGCCCCAGCATTTT CASSLTSSGQPQHF
- TRBJ1-5 TRBD1 TRBV19 TGTGCCAGTAGTACTTTATCTCTCCGGGACAGTCTTTTT CASSTLSLRDSLF
- TRBJ2-2 - TRBV5-6 TGTGCCAGCAGCTTGTACCAGGGGCAGGCCGGGGAGCTGTTTTTT CASSLYQGQAGELFF
- TRBJ1-6 TRBD1 TRBV10-3 TGTGCCATCAGGCCGGGACAGGGGGTAGGTTCACCCCTCCACTTT CAIRPGQGVGSPLHF
- TRBJ2-1 TRBD2 TRBV7-9 TGTGCCAGCAGCCCCCCGGCGGGACTAGGAAGTGAGCAGTTCTTC CASSPPAGLGSEQFF
- TRBJ2-3 TRBD2 TRBV28 TGTGCCAGCAGTTTTGGGGGAGGGATAGATACGCAGTATTTT CASSFGGGIDTQYF
once TRBJ2-2 TRBD2 TRBV11-2 TGTGCCAGCAGCCCGAGAGCGGGAGTTTTGGCCGGGGAGCTGTTTTTT CASSPRAGVLAGELFF
- TRBJ2-1 TRBD2 TRBV12-5 TGTGCTAGTGGTTTGGTACTTATGGCTAGCGGGAATAGCTCCTACAATGAGCAGTTCTTC CASGLVLMASGNSSYNEQFF
- TRBJ1-4 - TRBV19 TGTGCCAGTAGTTGGCCAGGACAGTCGGTCGGGACAACTAATGAAAAACTGTTTTTT CASSWPGQSVGTTNEKLFF
- TRBJ2-3 - TRBV7-9 TGTGCCAGCAGCTTGTCGGACTACTTCACAGATACGCAGTATTTT CASSLSDYFTDTQYF
- TRBJ1-1 - TRBV18 TGTGCCAGCTCACCGGAGCTGAACACTGAAGCTTTCTTT CASSPELNTEAFF
- TRBJ2-1 TRBD2 TRBV4-3 TGCGCCAGCAGCCAAACTAGCGGGGGGGCCATTGAGCAGTTCTTC CASSQTSGGAIEQFF
- TRBJ2-3 - TRBV5-1 TGCGCCAGCAGCTTGGAATCGGGCCGAGGGGATACGCAGTATTTT CASSLESGRGDTQYF
- TRBJ1-1 - TRBV9 TGTGCCAGCAGCGTGGGAGGCGGGGGACTGAACACTGAAGCTTTCTTT CASSVGGGGLNTEAFF
- TRBJ1-1 TRBD1 TRBV28 TGTGCCAGCAGTTCACCGGGACAGGGGGCGAGTAGGGCTTTCTTT CASSSPGQGASRAFF
- TRBJ2-5 TRBD1 TRBV5-1 TGCGCCAGCAGCTCCGGGACAGGGGGCCAAGAGACCCAGTACTTC CASSSGTGGQETQYF
- TRBJ2-1 TRBD2 TRBV5-1 TGCGCCAGCAGCTTGAGTACTAGCGGGAGTTTGTACAATGAGCAGTTCTTC CASSLSTSGSLYNEQFF
- TRBJ1-4 - TRBV9 TGTGCCAGCAGCGTAGAAGGGGCTACTAATGAAAAACTGTTTTTT CASSVEGATNEKLFF
few TRBJ1-2 TRBD1 TRBV19 TGTGCCAGTAGTATCAACAGGGGCTATGGCTACACCTTC CASSINRGYGYTF
- TRBJ1-3 - TRBV6-5 TGTGCCAGCAAAGGGGCATCCGACGGAAACACCATATATTTT CASKGASDGNTIYF
- TRBJ1-4 TRBD1 TRBV5-1 TGCGCCAGCAGCTCCCGCCGGGACAGGGGTCGTGAAAAACTGTTTTTT CASSSRRDRGREKLFF
- TRBJ1-3 - TRBV18 TGTGCCAGCTCACCCTCGGGGTCTAGCTCTGGAAACACCATATATTTT CASSPSGSSSGNTIYF
- TRBJ1-2 - TRBV29-1 TGCAGCGTTGAAGGGCCGTCTAACTATGGCTACACCTTC CSVEGPSNYGYTF
- TRBJ1-2 - TRBV5-4 TGTGCCAGCAGCCAAAGCAGGGGATCGCTCTATGGCTACACCTTC CASSQSRGSLYGYTF
- TRBJ1-2 TRBD1 TRBV19 TGTGCCAGTTCCCGGGACAGGGGCTATGGCTACACCTTC CASSRDRGYGYTF